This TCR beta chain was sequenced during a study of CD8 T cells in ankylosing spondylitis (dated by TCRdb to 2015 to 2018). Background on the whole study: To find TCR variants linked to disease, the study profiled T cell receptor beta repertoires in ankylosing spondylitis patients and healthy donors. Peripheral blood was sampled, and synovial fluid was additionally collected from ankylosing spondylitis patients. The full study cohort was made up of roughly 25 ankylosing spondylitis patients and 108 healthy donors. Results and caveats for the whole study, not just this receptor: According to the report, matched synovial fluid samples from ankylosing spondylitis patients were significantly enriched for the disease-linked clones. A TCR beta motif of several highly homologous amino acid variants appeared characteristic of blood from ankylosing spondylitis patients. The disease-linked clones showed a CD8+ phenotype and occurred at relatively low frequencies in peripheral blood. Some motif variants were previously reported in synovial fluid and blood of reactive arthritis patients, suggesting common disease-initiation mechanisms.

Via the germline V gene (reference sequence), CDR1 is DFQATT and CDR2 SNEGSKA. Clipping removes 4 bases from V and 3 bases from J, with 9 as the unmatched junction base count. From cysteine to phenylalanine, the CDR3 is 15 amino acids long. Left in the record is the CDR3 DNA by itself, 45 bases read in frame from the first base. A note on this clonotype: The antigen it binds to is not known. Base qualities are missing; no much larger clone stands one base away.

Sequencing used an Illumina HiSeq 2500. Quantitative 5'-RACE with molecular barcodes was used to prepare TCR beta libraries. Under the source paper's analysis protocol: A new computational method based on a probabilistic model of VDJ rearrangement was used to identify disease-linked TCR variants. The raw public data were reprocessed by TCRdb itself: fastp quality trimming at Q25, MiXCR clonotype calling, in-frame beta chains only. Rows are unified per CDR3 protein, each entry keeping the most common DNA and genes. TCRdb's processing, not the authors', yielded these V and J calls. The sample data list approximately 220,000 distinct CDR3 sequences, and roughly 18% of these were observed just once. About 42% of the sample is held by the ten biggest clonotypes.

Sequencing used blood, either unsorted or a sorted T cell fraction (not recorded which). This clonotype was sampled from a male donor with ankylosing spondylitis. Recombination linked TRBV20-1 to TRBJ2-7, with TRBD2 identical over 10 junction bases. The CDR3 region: CSATKEREGGYEQYF. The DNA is TGCAGTGCTACCAAAGAGCGGGAGGGAGGCTACGAGCAGTACTTC.